This T cell receptor (beta chain) derives from a study of cytomegalovirus exposure and HLA in healthy donors. General observations from the study: TCR beta chain V- and J-gene trimming was linked, in a later analysis, to a missense variant in DCLRE1C.

J lost 4 bases, V lost 4 bases, and 10 bases had no gene match. This CDR3 comprises 15 residues. Germline-derived CDR1 and CDR2 are SGDLS and YYNGEE. Primers included in the PCR were 60 Vbeta and 13 Jbeta primers. In the source study's methods: An analysis that came later counted 80 million or so unique TCR beta chains, some 11 million shared. TCRdb keeps only in-frame clones here, not all; method: immunoSEQ multiplex PCR. V and J calls and clone size follow that table, whereas D and trimming were derived from the DNA. The sample records some 190,000 clones, roughly 80% being singletons. As regards this clone: Antigen: not known.

The sequence came from a man aged 35 to 55 in good health and CMV-seropositive. V gene TRBV9 combines with J gene TRBJ2-5; 7 bases map to TRBD1. What was sequenced was PBMCs. The CDR3 is CASSPPRGGGETQYF. The DNA for the CDR3 is TGTGCCAGCAGCCCCCCACGAGGGGGCGGAGAGACCCAGTACTTC.